These T cell receptor beta chains were read from a single sample in a study of tumor-infiltrating lymphocytes in localized non-small cell lung cancer. Sequencing used immunoSEQ multiplex PCR; TCRdb keeps in-frame clones, though not all of them. The table includes fewer than 20,000 clones, about three quarters detected once. The sequencing sample was made of lung tumor tissue. The receptors stem from a human donor with non-small cell lung cancer. CDR3s include the opening cysteine and the closing phenylalanine or tryptophan. Each record gives: J gene, D gene, V gene, clone size, CDR3 protein, CDR3 DNA. D genes are given only for firm matches. The size of a clone is reported for some rows only, either as once, few or many, or as a class for expanded clones.

j_call: TRBJ2-4; d_call: TRBD1; v_call: TRBV15; clone_size: NA; cdr3_aa: CATSRGRTGVFNIQYF; cdr3_nt: TGTGCCACCAGCAGAGGCAGGACAGGGGTTTTTAACATTCAGTACTTC
j_call: TRBJ2-2; d_call: NA; v_call: TRBV10-3; clone_size: NA; cdr3_aa: CALRPGTGELFF; cdr3_nt: TGTGCCCTTAGACCGGGGACCGGGGAGCTGTTTTTT
j_call: TRBJ2-5; d_call: TRBD1; v_call: TRBV10-3; clone_size: NA; cdr3_aa: CAISAQTGTWETQYF; cdr3_nt: TGTGCCATCAGTGCCCAGACAGGGACGTGGGAGACCCAGTACTTC
j_call: TRBJ2-3; d_call: NA; v_call: TRBV7-8; clone_size: NA; cdr3_aa: CASSNWDSRLGTDTQYF; cdr3_nt: TGTGCCAGCAGCAACTGGGACTCCCGCCTAGGCACAGATACGCAGTATTTT
j_call: TRBJ2-7; d_call: TRBD1; v_call: TRBV30; clone_size: NA; cdr3_aa: CAWTTGTGIPYEQYF; cdr3_nt: TGTGCCTGGACTACCGGGACAGGGATCCCCTACGAGCAGTACTTC
j_call: TRBJ1-3; d_call: NA; v_call: TRBV14; clone_size: NA; cdr3_aa: CASSPRYFGNTIYF; cdr3_nt: TGTGCCAGCAGCCCCCGGTACTTTGGAAACACCATATATTTT
j_call: TRBJ2-5; d_call: TRBD2; v_call: TRBV5-5; clone_size: NA; cdr3_aa: CASSLVLAEETQYF; cdr3_nt: TGTGCCAGCAGCTTGGTGCTAGCGGAAGAGACCCAGTACTTC
j_call: TRBJ2-5; d_call: TRBD1; v_call: TRBV10-3; clone_size: NA; cdr3_aa: CAIKGTGGETQYF; cdr3_nt: TGTGCCATCAAAGGGACAGGGGGGGAGACCCAGTACTTC
j_call: TRBJ1-3; d_call: NA; v_call: TRBV9; clone_size: NA; cdr3_aa: CASSAGDLSGNTIYF; cdr3_nt: TGTGCCAGCAGTGCAGGGGACTTATCTGGAAACACCATATATTTT
j_call: TRBJ2-4; d_call: TRBD1; v_call: TRBV7-8; clone_size: NA; cdr3_aa: CASSSRQGSDIQYF; cdr3_nt: TGTGCCAGCAGCTCCCGACAGGGGTCAGACATTCAGTACTTC
j_call: TRBJ2-5; d_call: TRBD2; v_call: TRBV29-1; clone_size: NA; cdr3_aa: CSVRGGGRETQYF; cdr3_nt: TGCAGCGTCCGGGGCGGGGGGCGAGAGACCCAGTACTTC
j_call: TRBJ2-1; d_call: NA; v_call: TRBV2; clone_size: few; cdr3_aa: CASSPIPGNEQFF; cdr3_nt: TGTGCCAGCAGTCCGATTCCTGGCAATGAGCAGTTCTTC
j_call: TRBJ2-1; d_call: TRBD2; v_call: TRBV5-4; clone_size: NA; cdr3_aa: CASSFMGLANYNEQFF; cdr3_nt: TGTGCCAGCAGCTTTATGGGACTAGCGAACTACAATGAGCAGTTCTTC
j_call: TRBJ2-2; d_call: NA; v_call: TRBV4-2; clone_size: few; cdr3_aa: CASSQDPGSGELFF; cdr3_nt: TGTGCCAGCAGCCAAGATCCAGGTTCGGGGGAGCTGTTTTTT
j_call: TRBJ2-7; d_call: NA; v_call: TRBV28; clone_size: few; cdr3_aa: CASSQFSYEQYF; cdr3_nt: TGTGCCAGCAGTCAATTTTCCTACGAGCAGTACTTC
j_call: TRBJ1-2; d_call: NA; v_call: TRBV29-1; clone_size: once; cdr3_aa: CSVVRSDNYGYTF; cdr3_nt: TGCAGCGTTGTCCGTTCGGATAACTATGGCTACACCTTC
j_call: TRBJ2-2; d_call: TRBD2; v_call: TRBV7-9; clone_size: NA; cdr3_aa: CASSLAGEITGELFF; cdr3_nt: TGTGCCAGCAGTTTAGCGGGAGAGATCACCGGGGAGCTGTTTTTT
j_call: TRBJ2-6; d_call: NA; v_call: TRBV7-9; clone_size: few; cdr3_aa: CASSFARGSGANVLTF; cdr3_nt: TGTGCCAGCAGCTTTGCCCGGGGCTCTGGGGCCAACGTCCTGACTTTC
j_call: TRBJ2-6; d_call: NA; v_call: TRBV11-2; clone_size: NA; cdr3_aa: CASSLWDSGANVLTF; cdr3_nt: TGTGCCAGCAGCTTATGGGACTCCGGGGCCAACGTCCTGACTTTC
j_call: TRBJ2-2; d_call: NA; v_call: TRBV19; clone_size: NA; cdr3_aa: CASSILERTYTGELFF; cdr3_nt: TGTGCCAGTAGTATTTTGGAGCGGACCTACACCGGGGAGCTGTTTTTT
j_call: TRBJ1-3; d_call: NA; v_call: TRBV10-2; clone_size: NA; cdr3_aa: CASGLGYSGNTIYF; cdr3_nt: TGCGCCAGCGGCTTGGGTTACTCTGGAAACACCATATATTTT
j_call: TRBJ2-1; d_call: TRBD2; v_call: TRBV5-4; clone_size: NA; cdr3_aa: CASSLKASGRYNEQFF; cdr3_nt: TGTGCCAGCAGCTTAAAAGCTAGCGGAAGGTACAATGAGCAGTTCTTC
j_call: TRBJ1-5; d_call: NA; v_call: TRBV7-3; clone_size: NA; cdr3_aa: CASSLKRNSNQPQHF; cdr3_nt: TGTGCCAGCAGCTTAAAACGGAATAGCAATCAGCCCCAGCATTTT
j_call: TRBJ1-5; d_call: NA; v_call: TRBV29-1; clone_size: NA; cdr3_aa: CSATLRDPNQPQHF; cdr3_nt: TGCAGCGCCACCCTTCGGGACCCCAATCAGCCCCAGCATTTT
j_call: TRBJ1-1; d_call: TRBD1; v_call: TRBV30; clone_size: NA; cdr3_aa: CAWRKTGNLIAEAFF; cdr3_nt: TGTGCCTGGCGCAAGACAGGGAATTTAATAGCTGAAGCTTTCTTT
j_call: TRBJ2-5; d_call: TRBD2; v_call: TRBV5-6; clone_size: NA; cdr3_aa: CASSPWGGESKTQYF; cdr3_nt: TGTGCCAGCAGCCCTTGGGGGGGAGAAAGCAAGACCCAGTACTTC
j_call: TRBJ2-1; d_call: NA; v_call: TRBV11-1; clone_size: NA; cdr3_aa: CASSLSGLSYNEQFF; cdr3_nt: TGTGCCAGCAGCTTATCAGGGCTCTCCTACAATGAGCAGTTCTTC
j_call: TRBJ1-2; d_call: TRBD1; v_call: TRBV6-5; clone_size: NA; cdr3_aa: CASIDGQGSSYGYTF; cdr3_nt: TGTGCCAGCATCGATGGACAGGGGAGTTCCTATGGCTACACCTTC
j_call: TRBJ2-1; d_call: NA; v_call: TRBV30; clone_size: NA; cdr3_aa: CAWSVHIFSYNEQFF; cdr3_nt: TGTGCCTGGAGTGTACATATCTTCTCCTACAATGAGCAGTTCTTC
j_call: TRBJ2-3; d_call: NA; v_call: TRBV29-1; clone_size: few; cdr3_aa: CSVDHGLPDTQYF; cdr3_nt: TGCAGCGTTGATCACGGACTCCCAGATACGCAGTATTTT
j_call: TRBJ1-5; d_call: NA; v_call: TRBV6-6; clone_size: medium-sized; cdr3_aa: CASSPGQYSNQPQHF; cdr3_nt: TGTGCCAGCAGCCCCGGGCAATATAGCAATCAGCCCCAGCATTTT
j_call: TRBJ2-3; d_call: TRBD2; v_call: TRBV18; clone_size: once; cdr3_aa: CASSPQSSGRPDTQYF; cdr3_nt: TGTGCCAGCTCACCCCAATCTAGCGGGAGGCCAGATACGCAGTATTTT
j_call: TRBJ2-1; d_call: NA; v_call: TRBV7-8; clone_size: large; cdr3_aa: CASSLASFDEQFF; cdr3_nt: TGTGCCAGCAGCTTAGCTAGTTTCGATGAGCAGTTCTTC
j_call: TRBJ2-1; d_call: NA; v_call: TRBV6-6; clone_size: NA; cdr3_aa: CASNSGSEQFF; cdr3_nt: TGTGCCAGCAATAGTGGCAGTGAGCAGTTCTTC
j_call: TRBJ2-7; d_call: NA; v_call: TRBV13; clone_size: medium-sized; cdr3_aa: CASRQRGGAMKDEQYF; cdr3_nt: TGTGCCAGCAGACAGAGGGGGGGAGCCATGAAAGATGAGCAGTACTTC
j_call: TRBJ1-2; d_call: NA; v_call: TRBV6-5; clone_size: NA; cdr3_aa: CASTIGGGSYGYTF; cdr3_nt: TGTGCCAGCACCATCGGGGGGGGCAGCTATGGCTACACCTTC
j_call: TRBJ2-1; d_call: TRBD1; v_call: TRBV7-6; clone_size: NA; cdr3_aa: CASSPGDRVVGEQFF; cdr3_nt: TGTGCCAGCAGCCCCGGGGACAGGGTGGTCGGTGAGCAGTTCTTC
j_call: TRBJ2-7; d_call: NA; v_call: TRBV5-1; clone_size: NA; cdr3_aa: CASRYGVSLPSYEQYF; cdr3_nt: TGCGCCAGCAGATACGGGGTATCACTCCCAAGCTACGAGCAGTACTTC
j_call: TRBJ1-5; d_call: NA; v_call: TRBV6-5; clone_size: medium-sized; cdr3_aa: CASSYSLGTQPQHF; cdr3_nt: TGTGCCAGCAGTTACTCGTTAGGGACTCAGCCCCAGCATTTT
j_call: TRBJ2-1; d_call: NA; v_call: TRBV7-9; clone_size: NA; cdr3_aa: CASSLRASGDNEQFF; cdr3_nt: TGTGCCAGCAGCCTTCGTGCGAGCGGCGACAATGAGCAGTTCTTC
j_call: TRBJ1-5; d_call: NA; v_call: TRBV2; clone_size: NA; cdr3_aa: CASSDKKGNQPQHF; cdr3_nt: TGTGCCAGCAGTGACAAAAAGGGCAATCAGCCCCAGCATTTT
j_call: TRBJ1-5; d_call: NA; v_call: TRBV6-5; clone_size: NA; cdr3_aa: CASSYSLGTQPQHF; cdr3_nt: TGTGCCAGCAGTTACTCTTTGGGGACTCAGCCCCAGCATTTT
j_call: TRBJ2-1; d_call: NA; v_call: TRBV2; clone_size: NA; cdr3_aa: CASIPRDSHNEQFF; cdr3_nt: TGTGCCAGCATTCCCCGCGACAGCCACAATGAGCAGTTCTTC
j_call: TRBJ2-2; d_call: TRBD2; v_call: TRBV5-1; clone_size: few; cdr3_aa: CASSSGLVGGELFF; cdr3_nt: TGCGCCAGCAGCTCGGGACTAGTCGGCGGGGAGCTGTTTTTT
j_call: TRBJ2-3; d_call: NA; v_call: TRBV14; clone_size: NA; cdr3_aa: CASSHDGGTDTQYF; cdr3_nt: TGTGCCAGCAGCCACGATGGGGGCACAGATACGCAGTATTTT
j_call: TRBJ2-1; d_call: TRBD2; v_call: TRBV6-1; clone_size: few; cdr3_aa: CASSELREPYNEQFF; cdr3_nt: TGTGCCAGCAGTGAATTGCGGGAGCCTTACAATGAGCAGTTCTTC
j_call: TRBJ2-1; d_call: NA; v_call: TRBV28; clone_size: few; cdr3_aa: CASSPKPGDEQFF; cdr3_nt: TGTGCCAGCAGTCCAAAACCAGGAGATGAGCAGTTCTTC
j_call: TRBJ2-1; d_call: TRBD1; v_call: TRBV29-1; clone_size: NA; cdr3_aa: CSVGHRGSYNEQFF; cdr3_nt: TGCAGCGTTGGGCACAGGGGGTCCTACAATGAGCAGTTCTTC
j_call: TRBJ2-2; d_call: NA; v_call: TRBV4-3; clone_size: NA; cdr3_aa: CASSQDWRDMNTGELFF; cdr3_nt: TGCGCCAGCAGCCAAGATTGGCGGGACATGAACACCGGGGAGCTGTTTTTT